A selection of T cell receptor beta chains follows, all from one sample in a study of blood T cell repertoires in COVID-19. Assay used: immunoSEQ multiplex PCR; TCRdb lists only in-frame clones, some missing. The sample includes about 160,000 clones, about nine tenths of them seen just once. The specimen sequenced was PBMCs or T cells enriched from blood (not recorded which). Receptor source: a woman in her 40s who had been exposed to COVID-19. Each CDR3 is given with its conserved first and last residue. Clone sizes are given selectively: once, few, many, or a class where the clone is expanded.

size: .
V: TRBV27
J: TRBJ2-7
length: 17
CDR3: CASSFPPYGTGGNEQYF

size: .
V: TRBV19
J: TRBJ1-5
length: 13
CDR3: CASSIQVNQPQHF

size: .
V: TRBV10-1
J: TRBJ1-3
length: 14
CDR3: CASSESRMAGTIYF

size: .
V: TRBV20-1
J: TRBJ2-5
length: 10
CDR3: CSGGGETQYF

size: .
V: TRBV4-2
J: TRBJ1-1
length: 13
CDR3: CASSHLQVNEAFF

size: .
V: TRBV6-2/TRBV6-3
J: TRBJ1-2
length: 13
CDR3: CASSRQGSYGYTF

size: .
V: TRBV7-2
J: TRBJ2-7
length: 13
CDR3: CASSTKTGYEQYF

size: .
V: TRBV6-2/TRBV6-3
J: TRBJ1-6
length: 15
CDR3: CASSYPTGSVSPLHF

size: .
V: TRBV29-1
J: TRBJ1-4
length: 14
CDR3: CSVEVGPGGEKLFF

size: .
V: TRBV4-1
J: TRBJ1-2
length: 16
CDR3: CASSQDITGGLYGYTF

size: once
V: TRBV28
J: TRBJ1-1
length: 16
CDR3: CASRPGDRGPSTEAFF

size: .
V: TRBV9
J: TRBJ1-3
length: 14
CDR3: CASSARGSGNTIYF

size: .
V: TRBV9
J: TRBJ1-1
length: 17
CDR3: CASSVEGGAGLNTEAFF

size: .
V: TRBV5-4
J: TRBJ2-2
length: 16
CDR3: CASSFEIGQGTGELFF

size: .
V: TRBV18
J: TRBJ2-7
length: 15
CDR3: CASSLPAGTNYEQYF

size: .
V: TRBV27
J: TRBJ2-1
length: 16
CDR3: CASTSGGMSSYNEQFF

size: few
V: TRBV27
J: TRBJ1-5
length: 15
CDR3: CASSLTGSRNQPQHF

size: .
V: TRBV2
J: TRBJ2-7
length: 13
CDR3: CASISTDHYEQYF

size: .
V: TRBV2
J: TRBJ1-1
length: 15
CDR3: CASGAIGPGTGVAFF

size: once
V: TRBV19
J: TRBJ2-7
length: 16
CDR3: CATIHGAGTGVYEQYF

size: .
V: TRBV7-9
J: TRBJ2-7
length: 12
CDR3: CATQSLDDEQYF

size: many
V: TRBV10-3
J: TRBJ2-7
length: 12
CDR3: CAISGQGYEQYF

size: .
V: TRBV27
J: TRBJ2-7
length: 14
CDR3: CASGARDRTYEQYF

size: .
V: TRBV6-1
J: TRBJ1-2
length: 16
CDR3: CASSERQGRRVYGYTF

size: .
V: TRBV28
J: TRBJ2-7
length: 14
CDR3: CASSSPGSSYEQYF

size: .
V: TRBV4-1
J: TRBJ1-2
length: 15
CDR3: CASSPSGTANYGYTF

size: once
V: TRBV15
J: TRBJ2-5
length: 12
CDR3: CATSGSQETQYF

size: once
V: TRBV15
J: TRBJ1-4
length: 15
CDR3: CATSMPGITNEKLFF

size: .
V: TRBV5-6
J: TRBJ1-1
length: 14
CDR3: CASSFAGVVTEAFF

size: .
V: TRBV15
J: TRBJ1-1
length: 12
CDR3: CATSRRGTEAFF

size: .
V: TRBV19
J: TRBJ1-5
length: 15
CDR3: CASSPQRGSNQPQHF

size: .
V: TRBV5-1
J: TRBJ2-7
length: 16
CDR3: CASSSGGDRGRYEQYF

size: .
V: TRBV5-1
J: TRBJ2-5
length: 16
CDR3: CASSSGLAGFQETQYF

size: .
V: TRBV7-2
J: TRBJ2-7
length: 14
CDR3: CASSLGGRPYEQYF

size: .
V: TRBV27
J: TRBJ1-2
length: 14
CDR3: CASSFGGLGYGYTF

size: .
V: TRBV6-1
J: TRBJ2-7
length: 17
CDR3: CASSESLAGGGGYEQYF

size: .
V: TRBV10-1
J: TRBJ2-1
length: 18
CDR3: CASSDPWTSGNSYNEQFF

size: .
V: TRBV5-1
J: TRBJ1-1
length: 16
CDR3: CASSSRGAGGHTEAFF

size: .
V: TRBV9
J: TRBJ1-2
length: 13
CDR3: CASSVGQNYGYTF

size: .
V: TRBV7-9
J: TRBJ2-5
length: 14
CDR3: CASSLRDTQETQYF

size: .
V: TRBV6-2/TRBV6-3
J: TRBJ2-7
length: 15
CDR3: CASSLDRGATYEQYF

size: .
V: TRBV7-9
J: TRBJ2-1
length: 14
CDR3: CASSLSGIQAEQFF

size: once
V: TRBV5-4
J: TRBJ2-5
length: 15
CDR3: CASSKTTGGQETQYF

size: .
V: TRBV3-1/TRBV3-2
J: TRBJ2-2
length: 15
CDR3: CASSQGEQYTGELFF

size: .
V: TRBV6-4
J: TRBJ1-1
length: 13
CDR3: CASRQGLDTEAFF

size: once
V: TRBV18
J: TRBJ2-3
length: 16
CDR3: CASSPQGAGVFDTQYF

size: .
V: TRBV5-1
J: TRBJ1-6
length: 14
CDR3: CASGWGQNNSPLHF

size: .
V: TRBV12-3/TRBV12-4
J: TRBJ2-5
length: 13
CDR3: CASRPAYQETQYF

size: once
V: TRBV7-2
J: TRBJ2-5
length: 13
CDR3: CASSPRYSETQYF

size: few
V: TRBV6-1
J: TRBJ1-5
length: 17
CDR3: CASSEARRITGPQPQHF

size: .
V: TRBV4-3
J: TRBJ2-7
length: 16
CDR3: CASSQGYLGSSYEQYF

size: few
V: TRBV7-2
J: TRBJ1-3
length: 14
CDR3: CASSLTGPGNTIYF

size: .
V: TRBV4-1
J: TRBJ1-1
length: 16
CDR3: CASSPLSTGMNTEAFF

size: few
V: TRBV2
J: TRBJ1-1
length: 13
CDR3: CARTGTANTEAFF